The sequence of this T cell receptor beta chain was determined in a study of blood T cell repertoires in COVID-19. Measured with immunoSEQ multiplex PCR; TCRdb has only the in-frame clones, and not every one. The data show 200,000 to 250,000 clones, approximately 85% seen once. V was cut by 4 bases and J by 3 bases, with 9 bases left in between. Per the germline V gene, CDR1 is SGHNT and CDR2 is YENEEA. The CDR3 length is 13 residues. J is TRBJ1-1 and V is TRBV11-3; perhaps TRBD1 as D (5 bases). Source material: peripheral blood. This TCR was recovered from a woman of 80 years or more with COVID-19, enrolled during active disease. This CDR3 reads CASSSDSYTEAFF. The DNA for the CDR3 is TGTGCCAGCAGCTCCGACAGTTACACTGAAGCTTTCTTT.